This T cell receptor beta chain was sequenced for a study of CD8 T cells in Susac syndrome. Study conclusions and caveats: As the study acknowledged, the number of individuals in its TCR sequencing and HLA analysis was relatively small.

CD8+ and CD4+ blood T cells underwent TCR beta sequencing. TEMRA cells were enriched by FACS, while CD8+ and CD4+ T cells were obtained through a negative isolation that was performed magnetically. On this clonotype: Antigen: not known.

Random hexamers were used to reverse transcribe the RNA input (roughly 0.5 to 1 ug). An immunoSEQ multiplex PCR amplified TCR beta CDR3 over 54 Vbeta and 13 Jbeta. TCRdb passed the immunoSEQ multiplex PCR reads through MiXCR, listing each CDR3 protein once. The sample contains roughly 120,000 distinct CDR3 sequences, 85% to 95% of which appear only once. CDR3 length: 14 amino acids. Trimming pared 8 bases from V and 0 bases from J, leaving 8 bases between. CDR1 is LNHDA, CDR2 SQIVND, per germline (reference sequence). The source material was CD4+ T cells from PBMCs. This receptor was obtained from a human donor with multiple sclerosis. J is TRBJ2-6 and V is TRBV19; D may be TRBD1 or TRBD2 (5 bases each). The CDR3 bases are TGTGCCAGTGGGACCGTCTCTGGGGCCAACGTCCTGACTTTC. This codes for CASGTVSGANVLTF. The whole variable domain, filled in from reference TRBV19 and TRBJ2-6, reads DGGITQSPKYLFRKEGQNVTLSCEQNLNHDAMYWYRQDPGQGLRLIYYSQIVNDFQKGDIAEGYSVSREKKESFPLTVTSAQKNPTAFYLCASGTVSGANVLTFGAGSRLTVL.